The entry that follows covers one T cell receptor beta chain sequence. The antigen is undetermined. V lost 6 bases and J lost 6, with 12 bases in between. This CDR3 region has 12 residues. Germline CDR1 and CDR2: SGHVS and FQNEAQ. Unique molecular identifiers were present on the cDNA, and a universal primer site came from template switching. TCRdb re-derived calls from the 5' RACE reads in MiXCR, one entry per CDR3 protein. The table has 350,000 to 450,000 distinct CDR3 sequences, less than 20% seen once. The data belong to a study of identical twins. General study points: Cord blood's abundant beta clonotypes had fewer insertions, unlike memory repertoires.

The donor group consisted entirely of healthy Caucasians. This clonotype originated in a man aged 50-59 years in good health. This chain uses TRBV7-8 with TRBJ2-7, with unresolved D. The sample was naive T cells sorted from blood. This chain's CDR3 is CASSSDVGEQYF. The CDR3 nucleotides are TGTGCCAGCAGTTCGGACGTGGGCGAGCAGTACTTC.